The 5 T cell receptor beta chains given below trace back to one sample, sequenced in a study of identical twins. MiXCR, applied by TCRdb to the 5' RACE reads, yields one record per CDR3 protein. The sample consists of 450,000 or so distinct CDR3 sequences, around 24% of them appearing once. These data were also filed under a second study, of T cells expressing NK-cell markers.

The sample comprised CD4+ T cells sorted from blood. The receptors derive from a woman aged 18-30 years in good health.

This clonotype was counted many times. The chain links TRBV12-3 or TRBV12-4 to TRBJ1-2; possibly TRBD1 for D (5 bases). The CDR3 is made up of 12 amino acids. Trimming removed 5 bases at V and 8 bases at J, with 12 bases between. CDR3 nucleotides: TGTGCCAGCAGTCTCCAGGGAGTAGGCTACACCTTC. Translating gives CASSLQGVGYTF.

The chain has TRBV5-1 and TRBJ1-1; no clear D gene. CDR1 is SGHRS, CDR2 YFSETQ, per germline. The V and J ends lost 0 bases and 7 bases respectively, with 7 bases between them. CDR3 length: 12 amino acids. DNA of the CDR3: TGCGCCAGCAGCTTGGGGAGGAGTGAAGCTTTCTTT. It encodes CASSLGRSEAFF.

The chain employs TRBV9 and TRBJ2-5, with unresolved D. Germline values: CDR1 SGDLS, CDR2 YYNGEE. V was pared by 3 bases and J by 4 bases, with 13 bases between. The CDR3 covers 14 residues. The CDR3 sequence is CASSEGPLGETQYF. For the CDR3, the DNA is TGTGCCAGCAGCGAGGGCCCCCTCGGAGAGACCCAGTACTTC. The whole variable domain, remainder taken from reference TRBV9 and TRBJ2-5, is DSGVTQTPKHLITATGQRVTLRCSPRSGDLSVYWYQQSLDQGLQFLIQYYNGEERAKGNILERFSAQQFPDLHSELNLSSLELGDSALYFCASSEGPLGETQYFGPGTRLLVL.

The sample holds many counts of this clonotype. The chain uses TRBV20-1 and TRBJ2-7; 7 nucleotides agree with TRBD2. This CDR3 is 14 amino acids long. CDR1 and CDR2 (germline): DFQATT, SNEGSKA (reference sequence). V lost 0 bases, J lost 7 bases, and 9 bases stayed unmatched. The CDR3 DNA sequence: TGCAGTGCTAGAGATGGCGCGGGAGAGGGAGAGCAGTACTTC. Translation gives CSARDGAGEGEQYF.

The chain carries TRBV12-3 or TRBV12-4 and TRBJ2-5; 11 bases agree with TRBD2. Germline trimming cut 7 bases from V and 1 base from J; bases unmatched to any gene: 5. The length of the CDR3 is 15 residues. Here the CDR3 DNA reads TGTGCCAGCACCTGGACTAGCGGGTTCCAAGAGACCCAGTACTTC. This codes for CASTWTSGFQETQYF.